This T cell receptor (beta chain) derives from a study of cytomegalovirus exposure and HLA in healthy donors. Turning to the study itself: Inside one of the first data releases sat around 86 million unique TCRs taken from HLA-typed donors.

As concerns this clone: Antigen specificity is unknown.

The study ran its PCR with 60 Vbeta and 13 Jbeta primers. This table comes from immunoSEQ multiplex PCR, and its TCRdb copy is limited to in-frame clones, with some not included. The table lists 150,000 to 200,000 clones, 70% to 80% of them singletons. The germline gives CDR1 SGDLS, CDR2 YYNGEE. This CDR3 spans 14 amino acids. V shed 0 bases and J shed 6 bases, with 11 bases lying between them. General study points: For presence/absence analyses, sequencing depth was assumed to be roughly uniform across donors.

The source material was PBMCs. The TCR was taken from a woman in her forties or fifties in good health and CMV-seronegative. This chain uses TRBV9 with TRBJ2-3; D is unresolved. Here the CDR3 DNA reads TGTGCCAGCAGCGTAGGAACTCCATCTGATACGCAGTATTTT. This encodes CASSVGTPSDTQYF.